This entry features one T cell receptor (beta chain) sequence. These data originate in a study of blood T cell repertoires in COVID-19. As for the study in general: Spain, Italy and the United States supplied samples that represented acute and convalescent COVID-19. PBMCs, B-cell-depleted T cells, or T cells provided the cDNA or gDNA that made up the material.

The V end was cut by 1 base, the J end by 3 bases, with 10 bases between. CDR1 is SGHVS and CDR2 is FQNEAQ in the germline V gene. The CDR3 is made up of 15 amino acids. Original handling: Estimation of nucleated cell counts relied on the amplification of reference gene primers. Assay used: immunoSEQ multiplex PCR; TCRdb lists only in-frame clones, some missing. Clone size and the V and J calls come from that table; the DNA yielded D and trimming. The table has 85,000 or so clones, roughly 95% seen once. The gene calls are TRBV7-8 and TRBJ1-5, with D tentatively TRBD1 (5 bases). The sequence came from a human donor with active COVID-19. The donor label of this sample is uncertain. The sample comprised peripheral blood. CDR3 bases: TGTGCCAGCAGCTTAGGGCAAGGGGACAATCAGCCCCAGCATTTT. The encoded protein is CASSLGQGDNQPQHF.